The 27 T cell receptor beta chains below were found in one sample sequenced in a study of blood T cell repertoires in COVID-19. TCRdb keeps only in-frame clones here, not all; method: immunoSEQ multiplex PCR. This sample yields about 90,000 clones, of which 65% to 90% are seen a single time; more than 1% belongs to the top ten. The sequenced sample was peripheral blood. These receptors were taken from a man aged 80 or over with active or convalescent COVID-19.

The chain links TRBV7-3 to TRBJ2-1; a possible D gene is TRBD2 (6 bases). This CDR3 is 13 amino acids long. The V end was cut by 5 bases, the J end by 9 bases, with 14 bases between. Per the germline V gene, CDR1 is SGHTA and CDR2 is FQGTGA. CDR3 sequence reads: CASSAGLLGEQFF. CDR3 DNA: TGTGCCAGCAGCGCGGGGCTGTTAGGTGAGCAGTTCTTC.

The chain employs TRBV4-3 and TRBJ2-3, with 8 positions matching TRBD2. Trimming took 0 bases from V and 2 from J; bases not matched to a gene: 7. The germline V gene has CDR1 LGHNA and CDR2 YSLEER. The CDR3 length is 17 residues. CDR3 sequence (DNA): TGCGCCAGCAGCCAAGATGTGGCCGGGAGGGCCACAGATACGCAGTATTTT. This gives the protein CASSQDVAGRATDTQYF.

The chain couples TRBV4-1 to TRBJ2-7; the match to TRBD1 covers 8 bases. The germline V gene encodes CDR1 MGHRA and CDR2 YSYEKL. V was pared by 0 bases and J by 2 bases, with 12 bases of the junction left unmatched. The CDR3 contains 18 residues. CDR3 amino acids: CASSQDDRGRSRPYEQYF. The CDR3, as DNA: TGCGCCAGCAGCCAAGATGACAGGGGCCGCTCCCGGCCCTACGAGCAGTACTTC.

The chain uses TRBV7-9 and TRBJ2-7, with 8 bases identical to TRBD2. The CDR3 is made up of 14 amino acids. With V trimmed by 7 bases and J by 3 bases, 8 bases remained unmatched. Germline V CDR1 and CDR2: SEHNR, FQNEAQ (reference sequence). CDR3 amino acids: CASTPGLVLYEQYF. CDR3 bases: TGTGCCAGCACTCCGGGACTAGTGCTCTACGAGCAGTACTTC.

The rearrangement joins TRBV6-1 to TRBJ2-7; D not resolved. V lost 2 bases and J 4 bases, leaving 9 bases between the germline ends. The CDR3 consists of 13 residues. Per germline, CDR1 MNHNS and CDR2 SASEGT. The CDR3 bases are TGTGCCAGCAGTGAAACGGCAGGTTACGAGCAGTACTTC. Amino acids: CASSETAGYEQYF.

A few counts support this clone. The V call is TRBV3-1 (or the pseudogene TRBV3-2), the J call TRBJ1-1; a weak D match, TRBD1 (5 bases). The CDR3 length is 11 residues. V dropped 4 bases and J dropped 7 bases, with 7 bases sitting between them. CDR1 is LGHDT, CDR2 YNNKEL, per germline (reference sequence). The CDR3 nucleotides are TGTGCCAGCAGCCCCGGGGGTGAAGCTTTCTTT. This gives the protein CASSPGGEAFF.

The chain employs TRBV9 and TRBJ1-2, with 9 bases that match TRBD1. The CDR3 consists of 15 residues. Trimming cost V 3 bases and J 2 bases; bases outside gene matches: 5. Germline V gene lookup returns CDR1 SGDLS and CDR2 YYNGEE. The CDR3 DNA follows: TGTGCCAGCAGCGACACTGACAGGGGGAACTATGGCTACACCTTC. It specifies CASSDTDRGNYGYTF.

This CDR3 is CASSFLAGDLNEQFF. The CDR3 region has the DNA TGTGCCAGCAGTTTTCTAGCGGGAGACCTGAATGAGCAGTTCTTC. The rearrangement joins TRBV27 to TRBJ2-1, with 10 bases aligning to TRBD2. The CDR3 extends over 15 amino acids. V lost 3 bases, J lost 7 bases, and 6 bases stayed unmatched. Germline CDR1 is MNHEY and CDR2 is SMNVEV (reference sequence).

The CDR3 loop reads CASREREINQPQHF. CDR3 DNA: TGTGCCAGTAGGGAGCGCGAGATCAATCAGCCCCAGCATTTT. V and J are TRBV19 and TRBJ1-5; unclear D gene. The CDR3 extends over 14 amino acids. From germline, CDR1 is LNHDA and CDR2 SQIVND (reference sequence). V dropped 6 bases and J dropped 3 bases, with 12 bases sitting between them.

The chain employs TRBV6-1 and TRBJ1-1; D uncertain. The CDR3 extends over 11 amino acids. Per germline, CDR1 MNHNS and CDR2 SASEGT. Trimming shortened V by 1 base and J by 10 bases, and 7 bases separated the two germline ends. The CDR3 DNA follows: TGTGCCAGCAGTGAAGTTCCAGGAGCTTTCTTT. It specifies CASSEVPGAFF.

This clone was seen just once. The DNA of the CDR3 is TGTGCCAGCAGCCTCTCGAGGTACTATGGCTACACCTTC. Amino acid sequence: CASSLSRYYGYTF. This sequence joins TRBV6-2 or TRBV6-3 and TRBJ1-2; D gene ambiguous. The CDR3 is made up of 13 amino acids. V lost 6 bases to trimming and J lost 3 bases, with 11 bases between them. Germline V gene lookup returns CDR1 MNHEY and CDR2 SVGEGT.

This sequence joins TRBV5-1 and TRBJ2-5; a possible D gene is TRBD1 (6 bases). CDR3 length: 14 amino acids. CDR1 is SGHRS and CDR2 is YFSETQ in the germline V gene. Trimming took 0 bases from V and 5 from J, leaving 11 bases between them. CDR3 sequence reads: CASSLEGVWETQYF. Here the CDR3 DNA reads TGCGCCAGCAGCTTGGAGGGGGTGTGGGAGACCCAGTACTTC.

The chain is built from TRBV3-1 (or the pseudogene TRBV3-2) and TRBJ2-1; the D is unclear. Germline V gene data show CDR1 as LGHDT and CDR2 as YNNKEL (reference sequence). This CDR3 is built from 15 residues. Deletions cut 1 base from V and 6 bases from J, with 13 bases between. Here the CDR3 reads CASSQAPIATNEQFF. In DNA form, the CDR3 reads TGTGCCAGCAGCCAAGCCCCGATAGCAACCAATGAGCAGTTCTTC.

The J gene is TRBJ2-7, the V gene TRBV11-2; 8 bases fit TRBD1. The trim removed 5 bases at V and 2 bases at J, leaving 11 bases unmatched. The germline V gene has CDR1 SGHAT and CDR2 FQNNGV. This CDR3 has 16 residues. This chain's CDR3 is CASSKRGQGATYEQYF. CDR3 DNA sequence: TGTGCCAGCAGCAAAAGAGGGCAGGGGGCTACCTACGAGCAGTACTTC. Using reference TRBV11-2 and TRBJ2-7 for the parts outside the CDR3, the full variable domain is EAGVAQSPRYKIIEKRQSVAFWCNPISGHATLYWYQQILGQGPKLLIQFQNNGVVDDSQLPKDRFSAERLKGVDSTLKIQPAKLEDSAVYLCASSKRGQGATYEQYFGPGTRLTVT.

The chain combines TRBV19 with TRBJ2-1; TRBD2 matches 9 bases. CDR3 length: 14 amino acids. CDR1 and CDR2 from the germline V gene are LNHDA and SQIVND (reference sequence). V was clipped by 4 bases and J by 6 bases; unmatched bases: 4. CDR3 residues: CASSTSGISNEQFF. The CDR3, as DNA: TGTGCCAGTAGTACTAGCGGGATCTCCAATGAGCAGTTCTTC.

CDR3 region: CASSYRDFRDTQYF. DNA for the CDR3: TGTGCCAGCAGTTACAGGGACTTTCGAGATACGCAGTATTTT. The rearrangement joins TRBV6-2 or TRBV6-3 to TRBJ2-3, with D possibly being TRBD2 (6 bases). Trimming took 2 bases from V and 5 from J, leaving 11 bases between them. This CDR3 spans 14 amino acids. Germline lookup yields CDR1 MNHEY and CDR2 SVGEGT.

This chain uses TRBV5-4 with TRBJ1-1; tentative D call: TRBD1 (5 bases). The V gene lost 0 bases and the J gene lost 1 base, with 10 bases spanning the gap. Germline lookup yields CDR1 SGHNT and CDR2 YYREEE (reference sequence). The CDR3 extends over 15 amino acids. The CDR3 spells CASSLVSGSNTEAFF. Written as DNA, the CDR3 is TGTGCCAGCAGCTTGGTTTCAGGGTCGAACACTGAAGCTTTCTTT.

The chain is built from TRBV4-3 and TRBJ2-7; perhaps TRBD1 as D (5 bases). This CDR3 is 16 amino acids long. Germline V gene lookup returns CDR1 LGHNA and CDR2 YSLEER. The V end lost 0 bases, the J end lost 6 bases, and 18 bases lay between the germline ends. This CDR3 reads CASSQDWSGQGIEQYF. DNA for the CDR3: TGCGCCAGCAGCCAAGATTGGTCCGGCCAGGGAATCGAGCAGTACTTC.

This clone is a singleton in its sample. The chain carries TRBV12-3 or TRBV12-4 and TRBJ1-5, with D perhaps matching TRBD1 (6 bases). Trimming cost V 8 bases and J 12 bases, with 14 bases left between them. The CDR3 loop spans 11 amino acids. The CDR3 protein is CASGPGGLQHF. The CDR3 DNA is TGTGCCAGCGGCCCCGGGGGGCTCCAGCATTTT.

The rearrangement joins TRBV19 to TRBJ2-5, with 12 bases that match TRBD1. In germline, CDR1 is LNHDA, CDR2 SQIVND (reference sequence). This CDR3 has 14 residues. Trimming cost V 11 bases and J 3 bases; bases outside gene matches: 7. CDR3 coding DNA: TGTGCCGTGCGGGACAGGGGGCCTAAAGAGACCCAGTACTTC. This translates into CAVRDRGPKETQYF.

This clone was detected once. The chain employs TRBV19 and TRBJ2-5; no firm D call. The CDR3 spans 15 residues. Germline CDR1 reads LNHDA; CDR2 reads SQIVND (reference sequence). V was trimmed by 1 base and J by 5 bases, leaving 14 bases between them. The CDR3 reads CASSIVGSYGETQYF. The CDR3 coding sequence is TGTGCCAGTAGTATAGTCGGCAGCTACGGGGAGACCCAGTACTTC.

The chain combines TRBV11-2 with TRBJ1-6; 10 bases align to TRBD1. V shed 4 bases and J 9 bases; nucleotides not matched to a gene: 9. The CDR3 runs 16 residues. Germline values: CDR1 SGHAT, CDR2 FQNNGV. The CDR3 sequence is CASSYFGTGVGSPLHF. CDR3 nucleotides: TGTGCCAGCAGCTACTTCGGGACAGGGGTAGGTTCACCCCTCCACTTT.

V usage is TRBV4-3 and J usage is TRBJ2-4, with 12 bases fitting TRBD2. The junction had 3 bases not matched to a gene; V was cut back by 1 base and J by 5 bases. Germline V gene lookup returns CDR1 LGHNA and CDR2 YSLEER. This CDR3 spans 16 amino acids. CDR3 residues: CASSQGLAGVQNIQYF. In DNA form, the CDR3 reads TGCGCCAGCAGCCAAGGACTAGCGGGAGTTCAAAACATTCAGTACTTC.

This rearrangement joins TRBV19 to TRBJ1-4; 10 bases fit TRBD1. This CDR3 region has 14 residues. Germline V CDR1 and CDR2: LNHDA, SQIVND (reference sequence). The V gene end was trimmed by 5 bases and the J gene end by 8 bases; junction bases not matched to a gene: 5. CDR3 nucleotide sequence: TGTGCCAGTAGTGACAGGGGGCGCGAGGAAAAACTGTTTTTT. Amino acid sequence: CASSDRGREEKLFF.

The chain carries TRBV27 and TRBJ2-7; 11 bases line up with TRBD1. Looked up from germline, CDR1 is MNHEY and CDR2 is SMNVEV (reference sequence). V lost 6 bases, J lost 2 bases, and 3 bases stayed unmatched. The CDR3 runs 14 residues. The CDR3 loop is CASSRTGGAYEQYF. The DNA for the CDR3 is TGTGCCAGCAGCCGGACAGGGGGCGCCTACGAGCAGTACTTC.

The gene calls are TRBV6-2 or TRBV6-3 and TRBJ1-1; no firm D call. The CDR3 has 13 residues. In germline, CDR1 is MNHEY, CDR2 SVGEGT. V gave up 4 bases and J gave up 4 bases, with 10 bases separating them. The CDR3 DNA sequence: TGTGCCAGCAGTTCTCCCTGGCCCACTGAAGCTTTCTTT. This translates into CASSSPWPTEAFF.

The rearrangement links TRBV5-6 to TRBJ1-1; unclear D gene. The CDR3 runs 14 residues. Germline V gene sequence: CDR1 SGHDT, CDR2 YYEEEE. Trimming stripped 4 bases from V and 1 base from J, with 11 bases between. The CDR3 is CASSLIAGNTEAFF. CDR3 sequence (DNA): TGTGCCAGCAGCCTCATCGCGGGGAACACTGAAGCTTTCTTT.